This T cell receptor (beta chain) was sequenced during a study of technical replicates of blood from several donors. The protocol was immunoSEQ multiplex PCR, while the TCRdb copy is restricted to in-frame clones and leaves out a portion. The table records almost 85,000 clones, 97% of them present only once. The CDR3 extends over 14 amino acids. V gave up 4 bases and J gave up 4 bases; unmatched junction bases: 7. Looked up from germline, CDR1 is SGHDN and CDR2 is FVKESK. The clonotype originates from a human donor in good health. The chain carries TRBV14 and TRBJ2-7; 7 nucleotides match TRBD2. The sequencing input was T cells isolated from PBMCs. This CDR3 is CASSPRGVLYEQYF. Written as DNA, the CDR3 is TGTGCCAGCAGCCCCCGGGGGGTCTTGTACGAGCAGTACTTC.